This TCR beta chain is drawn from a study of blood T cell repertoires in COVID-19. Background on the study: Specimens from acute and convalescent COVID-19 originated in the United States, Italy and Spain. T cells, B-cell-depleted T cells, or PBMCs provided the cDNA or gDNA that served as material.

Source study methods: Estimated nucleated cell counts came from reference gene primer amplification. Profiled with immunoSEQ multiplex PCR; TCRdb holds only in-frame clones, not every one. V, J and clone size were drawn from that table, and D and trimming were deduced from the DNA. The sample consists of more than 300,000 clones, about 90% of them appearing once. The CDR3 extends over 15 amino acids. Trimming shortened V by 3 bases and J by 4 bases, and 12 bases separated the two germline ends. Germline V gene sequence: CDR1 MNHNS, CDR2 SASEGT. The source of this sequence is a woman in her twenties or thirties with COVID-19, enrolled during active disease. V and J are TRBV6-1 and TRBJ2-2; maybe TRBD1 (5 bases). What was sequenced was peripheral blood. The CDR3 spells CASSEAAQGTGELFF. Written as DNA, the CDR3 is TGTGCCAGCAGTGAGGCGGCGCAGGGCACCGGGGAGCTGTTTTTT.